Below, 7 T cell receptor beta chains from the same sample are listed, as sequenced in a study of shared clonotypes between healthy human individuals. Measured with immunoSEQ multiplex PCR; TCRdb has only the in-frame clones, and not every one. The sample shows under 2.5 million clones, around 93% of them seen only once. The source material was naive CD4+ T cells from PBMCs. Subset here: CD45RA+ positively selected. The receptors were gathered from a man between 18 and 29 years old in good health. Some clones in this sample may be carry-over from other donors' samples.

The chain joins TRBV9 to TRBJ1-4; 7 bases align to TRBD1. CDR3 length: 14 residues. V lost 4 bases and J lost 3; bases outside the gene matches: 3. Germline V gene data show CDR1 as SGDLS and CDR2 as YYNGEE. The DNA of the CDR3 is TGTGCCAGCAGCCTGACAGGGTCTAATGAAAAACTGTTTTTT. Amino acid sequence: CASSLTGSNEKLFF.

The CDR3: CASSLTGLGEKLFF. CDR3 nucleotides: TGTGCCAGCAGCCTGACAGGGCTAGGTGAAAAACTGTTTTTT. This chain links TRBV7-9 with TRBJ1-4; 7 bases fit TRBD1. The CDR3 contains 14 residues. CDR1 and CDR2 (germline): SEHNR, FQNEAQ (reference sequence). V lost 5 bases and J lost 7; bases outside the gene matches: 7. The variable domain in full, with the rest retrieved from reference TRBV7-9 and TRBJ1-4, is DTGVSQNPRHKITKRGQNVTFRCDPISEHNRLYWYRQTLGQGPEFLTYFQNEAQLEKSRLLSDRFSAERPKGSFSTLEIQRTEQGDSAMYLCASSLTGLGEKLFFGSGTQLSVL.

V usage is TRBV7-9 and J usage is TRBJ2-2; 10 bases line up with TRBD2. V dropped 3 bases and J dropped 0; count of bases not matched to a gene: 7. CDR1 is SEHNR, CDR2 FQNEAQ, per germline (reference sequence). CDR3 length: 18 amino acids. This chain's CDR3 is CASSFLELAGANTGELFF. The CDR3 DNA is TGTGCCAGCAGCTTTCTTGAGCTAGCGGGGGCGAACACCGGGGAGCTGTTTTTT.

The gene calls are TRBV11-2 and TRBJ2-1, with TRBD2 matching 11 bases. The CDR3 has 18 residues. The V segment lost 5 bases and the J segment 7 bases; nucleotides outside the gene matches: 16. Looked up from germline, CDR1 is SGHAT and CDR2 is FQNNGV. CDR3 DNA sequence: TGTGCCAGCAGCACTTCGCTAGGGACTAGCGGCCTTTCGAATGAGCAGTTCTTC. It translates to CASSTSLGTSGLSNEQFF.

The genes are TRBV7-2 and TRBJ2-2; TRBD2 matches at 11 bases. V lost 4 bases to trimming and J lost 2 bases; unmatched junction nucleotides: 3. Looked up from germline, CDR1 is SGHTA and CDR2 is FQGNSA. The CDR3 consists of 16 residues. Here the CDR3 DNA reads TGTGCCAGCAGCTCCCTAGCGGGAGGTAACACCGGGGAGCTGTTTTTT. Amino acid sequence: CASSSLAGGNTGELFF.

This chain uses TRBV6-1 with TRBJ2-2, with a weak D call TRBD2 (5 bases). The V gene lost 10 bases and the J gene lost 2 bases, with 14 bases spanning the gap. This CDR3 region has 14 residues. The germline V gene has CDR1 MNHNS and CDR2 SASEGT. The CDR3 region is CATKRTYNTGELFF. The DNA for the CDR3 is TGTGCCACCAAAAGGACTTATAACACCGGGGAGCTGTTTTTT.

This chain uses TRBV13 with TRBJ1-2; D is perhaps TRBD1 (6 bases). This CDR3 has 15 residues. Germline V gene sequence: CDR1 PRHDT, CDR2 FYEKMQ (reference sequence). V dropped 5 bases and J dropped 4 bases, with 17 bases sitting between them. The CDR3 reads CASSTRGGSRYGYTF. Written as DNA, the CDR3 is TGTGCCAGCAGCACACGGGGGGGCTCCCGCTATGGCTACACCTTC.